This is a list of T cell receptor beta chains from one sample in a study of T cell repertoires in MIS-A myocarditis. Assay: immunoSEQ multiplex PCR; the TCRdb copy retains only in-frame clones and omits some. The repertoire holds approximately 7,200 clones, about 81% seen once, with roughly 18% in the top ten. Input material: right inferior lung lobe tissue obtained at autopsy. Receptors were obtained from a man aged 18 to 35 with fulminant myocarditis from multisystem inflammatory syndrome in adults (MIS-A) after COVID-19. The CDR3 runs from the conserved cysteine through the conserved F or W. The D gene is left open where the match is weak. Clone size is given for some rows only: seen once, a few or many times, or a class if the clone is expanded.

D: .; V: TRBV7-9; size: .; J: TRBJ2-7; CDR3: CASSLTDRFFHEQYF; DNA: TGTGCCAGCAGCTTAACCGACAGGTTCTTCCACGAGCAGTACTTC
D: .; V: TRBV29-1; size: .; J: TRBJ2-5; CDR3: CSGEYYSEETQYF; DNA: TGCAGCGGAGAATACTACAGCGAAGAGACCCAGTACTTC
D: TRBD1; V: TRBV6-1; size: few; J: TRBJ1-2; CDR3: CASSERTGINYGYTF; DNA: TGTGCCAGCAGTGAACGGACAGGGATCAACTATGGCTACACCTTC
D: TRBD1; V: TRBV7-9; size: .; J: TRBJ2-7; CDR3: CASSTPRTGGHEQYF; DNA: TGTGCCAGCAGCACTCCGAGGACAGGGGGCCACGAGCAGTACTTC
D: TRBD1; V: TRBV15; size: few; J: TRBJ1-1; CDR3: CATSKNFPGQGGMAFF; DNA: TGTGCCACCAGCAAAAATTTCCCGGGACAGGGGGGTATGGCTTTCTTT
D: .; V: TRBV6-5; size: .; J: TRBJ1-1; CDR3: CASTVTQGRAEAFF; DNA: TGTGCCAGCACCGTAACTCAGGGTCGCGCTGAAGCTTTCTTT
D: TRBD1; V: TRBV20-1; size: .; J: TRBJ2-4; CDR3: CSASTGVAKNIQYF; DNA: TGCAGTGCTAGTACAGGGGTAGCCAAAAACATTCAGTACTTC
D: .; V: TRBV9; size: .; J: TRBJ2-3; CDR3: CASNLAGLTDTQYF; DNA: TGTGCCAGCAACCTAGCAGGTCTAACAGATACGCAGTATTTT
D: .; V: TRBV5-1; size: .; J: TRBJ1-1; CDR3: CASSTGGGYTEAFF; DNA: TGCGCCAGCAGCACAGGCGGGGGGTACACTGAAGCTTTCTTT
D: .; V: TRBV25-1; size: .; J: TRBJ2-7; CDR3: CASSDKARSSYEQYF; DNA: TGTGCCAGCAGTGATAAAGCGCGAAGCTCCTACGAGCAGTACTTC
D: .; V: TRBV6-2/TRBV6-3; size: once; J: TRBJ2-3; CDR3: CASSYPTGLTDTQYF; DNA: TGTGCCAGCAGTTACCCGACCGGTTTGACAGATACGCAGTATTTT
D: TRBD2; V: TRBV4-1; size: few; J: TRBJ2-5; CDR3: CASSQASGRAETQYF; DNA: TGCGCCAGCAGCCAAGCCAGCGGGAGGGCTGAGACCCAGTACTTC
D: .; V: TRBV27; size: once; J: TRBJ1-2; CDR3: CASSPTPQGNYGYTF; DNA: TGTGCCAGCAGTCCTACCCCCCAGGGGAACTATGGCTACACCTTC
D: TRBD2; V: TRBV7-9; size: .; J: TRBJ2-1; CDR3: CASSLDSSGGLNEQFF; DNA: TGTGCCAGCAGCTTAGATTCAAGCGGGGGGCTCAATGAGCAGTTCTTC
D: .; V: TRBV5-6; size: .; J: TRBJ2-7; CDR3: CASSPGRAYEQYF; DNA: TGTGCCAGCAGCCCAGGCAGGGCCTACGAGCAGTACTTC
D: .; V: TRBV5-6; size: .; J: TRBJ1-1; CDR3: CASSSYMNTEAFF; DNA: TGTGCCAGCAGCAGCTACATGAACACTGAAGCTTTCTTT
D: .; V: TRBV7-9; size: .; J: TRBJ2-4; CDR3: CASSSLSGIQYF; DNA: TGTGCCAGCAGCTCCCTCAGTGGCATTCAGTACTTC
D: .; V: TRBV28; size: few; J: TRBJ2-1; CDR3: CASSPSGDFTYNEQFF; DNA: TGTGCCAGCAGCCCGTCGGGGGACTTCACCTACAATGAGCAGTTCTTC
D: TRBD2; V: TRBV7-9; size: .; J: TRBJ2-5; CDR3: CASSGDQETQYF; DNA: TGTGCCAGTAGCGGGGACCAAGAGACCCAGTACTTC
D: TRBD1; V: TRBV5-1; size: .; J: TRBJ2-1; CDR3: CASSFQPTGGEYNEQFF; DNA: TGCGCCAGCAGCTTCCAGCCGACAGGGGGCGAGTACAATGAGCAGTTCTTC
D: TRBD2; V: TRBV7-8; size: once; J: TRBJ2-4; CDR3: CASSFATSGLKNIQYF; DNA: TGTGCCAGCAGCTTCGCGACTAGCGGGCTCAAAAACATTCAGTACTTC
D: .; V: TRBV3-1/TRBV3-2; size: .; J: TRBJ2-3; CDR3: CASSHPAGPFLDTQYF; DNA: TGTGCCAGCAGCCACCCGGCAGGCCCCTTTTTGGATACGCAGTATTTT
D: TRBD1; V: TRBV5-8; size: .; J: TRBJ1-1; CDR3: CASSDGTGANTEAFF; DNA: TGTGCCAGCAGCGATGGGACAGGGGCGAACACTGAAGCTTTCTTT
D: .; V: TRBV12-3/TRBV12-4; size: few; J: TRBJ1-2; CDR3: CASSFAARVSFTF; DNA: TGTGCCAGCAGTTTCGCCGCCAGGGTTTCTTTCACCTTC
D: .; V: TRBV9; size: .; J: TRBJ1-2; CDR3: CASSVTKRGGGGRRPYGYTF; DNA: TGTGCCAGCAGCGTTACCAAAAGAGGGGGTGGGGGGAGAAGGCCCTATGGCTACACCTTC
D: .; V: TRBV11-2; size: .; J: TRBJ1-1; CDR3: CASSLALGQNTEAFF; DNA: TGTGCCAGCAGCTTAGCCCTCGGGCAGAACACTGAAGCTTTCTTT
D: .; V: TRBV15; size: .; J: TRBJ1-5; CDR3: CATSRDGGVSNQPQHF; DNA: TGTGCCACCAGCAGAGATGGGGGGGTAAGCAATCAGCCCCAGCATTTT
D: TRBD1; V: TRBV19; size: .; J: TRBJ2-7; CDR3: CASSTRQGQDPYEQYF; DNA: TGTGCCAGTAGTACCCGTCAGGGACAGGACCCCTACGAGCAGTACTTC
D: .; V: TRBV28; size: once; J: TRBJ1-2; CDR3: CASRARTVISLNYGYTF; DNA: TGTGCCAGCAGAGCCAGGACGGTAATCTCCCTTAACTATGGCTACACCTTC
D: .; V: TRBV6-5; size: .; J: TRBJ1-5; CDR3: CASEVTQRRNQPQHF; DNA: TGTGCCAGCGAGGTTACTCAACGGAGGAATCAGCCCCAGCATTTT
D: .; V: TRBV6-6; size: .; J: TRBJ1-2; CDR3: CASRDPRGRPHGYTF; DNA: TGTGCCAGCAGGGATCCCCGGGGGCGGCCTCATGGCTACACCTTC
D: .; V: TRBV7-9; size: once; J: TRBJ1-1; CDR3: CASSEGGLGTEAFF; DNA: TGTGCCAGCAGCGAAGGGGGGTTAGGCACTGAAGCTTTCTTT
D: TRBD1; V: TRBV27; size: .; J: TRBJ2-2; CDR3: CASKTGGGNTGELFF; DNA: TGTGCCAGCAAAACAGGGGGCGGGAACACCGGGGAGCTGTTTTTT
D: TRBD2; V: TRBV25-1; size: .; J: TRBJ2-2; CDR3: CAMTSGITGELFF; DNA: TGTGCCATGACTAGCGGAATTACCGGGGAGCTGTTTTTT
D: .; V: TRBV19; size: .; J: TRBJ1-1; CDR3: CASGIVRNTEAFF; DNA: TGTGCCAGTGGGATTGTGAGGAACACTGAAGCTTTCTTT
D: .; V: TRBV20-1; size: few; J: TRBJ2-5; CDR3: CSALAFSSRYF; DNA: TGCAGTGCCCTGGCTTTCAGCTCCCGGTACTTC
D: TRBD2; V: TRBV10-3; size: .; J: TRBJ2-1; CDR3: CAISDSPGGLAVPGRQFF; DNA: TGTGCCATCAGTGATTCCCCCGGCGGACTAGCGGTTCCCGGGAGGCAGTTCTTC
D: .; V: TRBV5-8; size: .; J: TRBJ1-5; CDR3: CASTNSNQPQHF; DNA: TGTGCCAGCACCAATAGCAATCAGCCCCAGCATTTT
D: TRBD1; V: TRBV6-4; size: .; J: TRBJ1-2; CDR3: CASSEGAGGNYGYTF; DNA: TGTGCCAGCAGTGAGGGGGCAGGGGGAAACTATGGCTACACCTTC